This record looks at one TCR beta chain sequence and its context. It lacks a known antigen. Base qualities are not at hand, and no much larger clone is one base apart. This specimen comes from a study of blood T cell repertoires in COVID-19 (dated by TCRdb to about 2020). Concerning the study at large: Samples from collaborators originated in the United States, Italy and Spain and spanned both the acute and convalescent phases of COVID-19. The material from the prospective study consisted of cDNA or gDNA derived from T cells, B-cell-depleted T cells, or PBMCs. Subjects who had been exposed to COVID-19, were actively infected with it, or had recovered from it provided the deeply sampled blood TCRbeta repertoires that made up the dataset. The repertoires were released in a freely available public database meant as a resource for research on the immune response to SARS-CoV-2. Samples came from the ongoing ImmuneRACE study (first 160 participants) plus 1,254 subjects from 6 global collaborators. Nearly every sample came with metadata listing a de-identified subject ID, COVID-19 status, age in years and sex. HLA class I and class II types, where available, came from metadata supplied by the sample provider rather than from assay-based typing.

Points the paper makes about the study in general: The amount of clinical and demographic metadata varied by source and participant and was provided uncurated.

V and J are truncated by 1 base and 3 bases respectively, leaving an intervening sequence of 8 bases. There are 14 amino acids in the CDR3, from cysteine to phenylalanine inclusive. Only the CDR3 portion is preserved as DNA: 42 bases, with reading frame beginning at the first base. Based on the germline V gene, the CDR1 and CDR2 sequences are SGHTA and FQGTGA. The collaborating institutions used their own protocols to collect whole blood in K2EDTA tubes. For TCRbeta analysis, collaborator samples were shipped as frozen whole blood, as isolated PBMCs, or as DNA extracted from either sample type. The immunoSEQ Assay, a bias-controlled multiplex PCR, was used to amplify TCRbeta CDR3 regions from genomic DNA. The study's processing was this. The number of nucleated cells in each sample was estimated from the amplification of reference gene primers within the assay. To quantify the absolute abundance of each unique TCRbeta CDR3 rearrangement, sequence reads were collapsed and filtered. For each sample, productive Simpson clonality was calculated by taking the square root of Simpson's diversity index across productive rearrangements. TCRdb stores this immuneACCESS table with in-frame sequences only. Part of the clones is absent; in the studies checked, under half of the shortfall reflects unresolved V genes, and no reason is known for the rest. V and J calls and clone size follow that table, whereas D and trimming were derived from the DNA. This sample is represented by fewer than 350,000 clones; 65% to 90% of them were singletons. The ten biggest clones cover around 3% of the sample.

Rearrangement joined TRBV7-3 to TRBJ2-3, with an unclear D gene assignment. The clonotype comes from an older woman with active or convalescent COVID-19. Sequenced sample: peripheral blood. The sequenced DNA is TGTGCCAGCAGCTTAAATCAGGTTACAGATACGCAGTATTTT. The translation is CASSLNQVTDTQYF. The CDR3 plus the reference TRBV7-3 and TRBJ2-3 genes for the other parts give the full variable domain: GAGVSQTPSNKVTEKGKYVELRCDPISGHTALYWYRQSLGQGPEFLIYFQGTGAADDSGLPNDRFFAVRPEGSVSTLKIQRTERGDSAVYLCASSLNQVTDTQYFGPGTRLTVL.